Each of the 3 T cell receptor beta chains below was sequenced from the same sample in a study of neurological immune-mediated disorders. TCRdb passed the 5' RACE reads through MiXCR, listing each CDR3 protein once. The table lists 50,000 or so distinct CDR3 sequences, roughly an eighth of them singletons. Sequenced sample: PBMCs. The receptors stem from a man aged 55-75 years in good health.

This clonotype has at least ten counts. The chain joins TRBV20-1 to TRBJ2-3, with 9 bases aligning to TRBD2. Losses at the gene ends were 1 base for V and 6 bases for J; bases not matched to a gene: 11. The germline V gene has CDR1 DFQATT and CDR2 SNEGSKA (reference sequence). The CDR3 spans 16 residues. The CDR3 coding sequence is TGCAGTGCTAGAGGCCTTCTGGGACTAGCAAGGGATACGCAGTATTTT. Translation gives CSARGLLGLARDTQYF.

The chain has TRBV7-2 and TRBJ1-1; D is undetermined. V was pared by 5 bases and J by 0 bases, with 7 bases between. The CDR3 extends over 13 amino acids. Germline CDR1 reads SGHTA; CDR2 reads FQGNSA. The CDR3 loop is CASSSHMNTEAFF. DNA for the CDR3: TGTGCCAGCAGCAGCCACATGAACACTGAAGCTTTCTTT. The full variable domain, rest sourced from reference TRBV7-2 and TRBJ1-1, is GAGVSQSPSNKVTEKGKDVELRCDPISGHTALYWYRQSLGQGLEFLIYFQGNSAPDKSGLPSDRFSAERTGGSVSTLTIQRTQQEDSAVYLCASSSHMNTEAFFGQGTRLTVV.

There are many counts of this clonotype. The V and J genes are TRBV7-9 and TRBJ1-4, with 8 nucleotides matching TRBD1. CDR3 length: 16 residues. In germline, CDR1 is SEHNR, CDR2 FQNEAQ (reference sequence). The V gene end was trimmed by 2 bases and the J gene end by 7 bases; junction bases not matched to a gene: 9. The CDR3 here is CASSLKAGGATEKLFF. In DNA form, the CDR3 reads TGTGCCAGCAGCTTAAAGGCAGGGGGCGCGACTGAAAAACTGTTTTTT.